These 20 T cell receptor beta chains were all obtained from the same sample, sequenced in a study of control samples from healthy donors and cancer patients. Clones were sequenced by immunoSEQ multiplex PCR, and TCRdb holds only the in-frame ones, with some missing. Of fewer than 200,000 clones in the sample, around 88% were seen once. Sequencing was performed on blood. Every receptor here comes from a woman between 25 and 40 years old in good health.

The V and J genes are TRBV6-1 and TRBJ1-3, with TRBD1 as a possible D gene (6 bases). The germline gives CDR1 MNHNS, CDR2 SASEGT. The CDR3 loop spans 15 amino acids. Trimming took off 3 bases at V and 4 bases at J, with 13 bases between the two ends. The CDR3 DNA sequence: TGTGCCAGCAGTGACACAGGGTATAAGGGAAACACCATATATTTT. This encodes CASSDTGYKGNTIYF.

This chain connects TRBV7-2 to TRBJ2-5; D might be TRBD2 (5 bases). CDR3 size: 13 residues. Germline lookup yields CDR1 SGHTA and CDR2 FQGNSA. V was pared by 3 bases and J by 5 bases, with 10 bases between. CDR3 DNA sequence: TGTGCCAGCAGCTTCGGGAAAGGGGAGACCCAGTACTTC. It translates to CASSFGKGETQYF. The variable domain in full, with the rest retrieved from reference TRBV7-2 and TRBJ2-5, is GAGVSQSPSNKVTEKGKDVELRCDPISGHTALYWYRQSLGQGLEFLIYFQGNSAPDKSGLPSDRFSAERTGGSVSTLTIQRTQQEDSAVYLCASSFGKGETQYFGPGTRLLVL.

This chain connects TRBV3-1 (or the pseudogene TRBV3-2) to TRBJ2-1, with TRBD1 matching over 7 bases. The CDR3 is made up of 18 amino acids. V shed 4 bases and J 0 bases; nucleotides not matched to a gene: 12. Per the germline V gene, CDR1 is LGHDT and CDR2 is YNNKEL (reference sequence). The CDR3 spells CASSPGQSFKSSYNEQFF. CDR3 nucleotides: TGTGCCAGCAGCCCGGGACAGAGCTTTAAGAGCTCCTACAATGAGCAGTTCTTC.

The rearrangement links TRBV4-1 to TRBJ1-4, with TRBD1 matching over 8 bases. V was clipped by 6 bases and J by 8 bases; unmatched bases: 8. CDR1 MGHRA and CDR2 YSYEKL come from the germline V gene. The CDR3 runs to 14 residues. CDR3 in amino acids: CASRNDRGGEKLFF. CDR3 sequence (DNA): TGCGCCAGCAGAAACGACAGGGGTGGGGAAAAACTGTTTTTT.

This clone occurred once. V and J are TRBV29-1 and TRBJ2-5; 12 bases fit TRBD2. Germline CDR1 is SQVTM and CDR2 is ANQGSEA. The CDR3 covers 18 residues. V shed 3 bases, J shed 4 bases, and the junction held 15 bases outside the gene matches. Here the CDR3 reads CSVERLRTSGTVGETQYF. CDR3 nucleotide sequence: TGCAGCGTTGAGCGGTTGCGGACTAGCGGGACGGTAGGAGAGACCCAGTACTTC.

The chain employs TRBV5-6 and TRBJ1-2; 9 positions agree with TRBD1. V lost 4 bases, J lost 8 bases, and 6 bases stayed unmatched. This CDR3 has 13 residues. Germline-derived CDR1 and CDR2 are SGHDT and YYEEEE. The CDR3 DNA reads as TGTGCCAGCAGCCCGCCGGGACAGGGCGGCTACACCTTC. Protein: CASSPPGQGGYTF.

V and J are TRBV6-5 and TRBJ2-7, with D perhaps being TRBD1 or TRBD2 (5 bases each). V was clipped by 4 bases and J by 2 bases, with 15 bases between them. The length of the CDR3 is 15 residues. CDR1 and CDR2 (germline): MNHEY, SVGAGI. The CDR3 sequence is CASSFTRDGTYEQYF. DNA of the CDR3: TGTGCCAGCAGTTTTACACGGGACGGCACCTACGAGCAGTACTTC.

The chain links TRBV7-9 to TRBJ2-6; 7 bases match TRBD1. CDR1 and CDR2 from the germline V gene are SEHNR and FQNEAQ (reference sequence). The CDR3 runs to 13 residues. Trimming cost V 3 bases and J 11 bases; bases outside gene matches: 4. The CDR3 bases are TGTGCCAGCAGCTTCGGGACAGCGCACGTCCTGACTTTC. It translates to CASSFGTAHVLTF.

This chain connects TRBV10-1 to TRBJ2-3; D is unclear. V lost 8 bases, J lost 1 base, and 19 bases lay in between. This CDR3 spans 16 amino acids. Germline assignment: CDR1 WNHNN and CDR2 SYGVQD (reference sequence). CDR3 amino acids: CASPPQDPNRTDTQYF. The CDR3 DNA sequence: TGCGCCAGCCCGCCCCAGGACCCAAATCGCACAGATACGCAGTATTTT.

Here the CDR3 DNA reads TGCGCCAGCAGCCAAGAGTGGCGGTTGGCCGGGGAGCTGTTTTTT. Its translation: CASSQEWRLAGELFF. This chain connects TRBV4-1 to TRBJ2-2; D not resolved. Between the trimmed V and J ends, which lost 0 bases and 6 bases, there was a span of 11 bases. Germline values: CDR1 MGHRA, CDR2 YSYEKL. The length of the CDR3 is 15 residues.

The chain carries TRBV5-6 and TRBJ1-5; 7 bases are a match to TRBD1. The CDR3 has 18 amino acids. The V gene end was trimmed by 1 base and the J gene end by 1 base; junction bases not matched to a gene: 11. In germline, CDR1 is SGHDT, CDR2 YYEEEE. The CDR3 bases are TGTGCCAGCAGCTTGCGGGTTACAGGCAGGGGGAGCAATCAGCCCCAGCATTTT. Its translation: CASSLRVTGRGSNQPQHF.

The chain links TRBV5-6 to TRBJ1-2; 8 nucleotides align to TRBD1. The J segment lost 6 bases and the V segment lost 3 bases, leaving 13 bases of the junction unmatched. CDR3 length equals 16 residues. Germline CDR1 is SGHDT and CDR2 is YYEEEE. The CDR3 DNA is TGTGCCAGCAGCTCGCCCCGGGACAGGACTTATCATGGCTACACCTTC. Residues: CASSSPRDRTYHGYTF.

The chain is built from TRBV2 and TRBJ2-3; D assignment may be TRBD1 or TRBD2 (5 bases each). The CDR3 contains 16 residues. Between the trimmed V and J ends, which lost 2 bases and 1 base, there was a span of 13 bases. The germline V gene has CDR1 SNHLY and CDR2 FYNNEI. The CDR3 region is CASSELGVVRTDTQYF. The CDR3 nucleotides read TGTGCCAGCAGTGAATTGGGGGTTGTCCGCACAGATACGCAGTATTTT.

The chain is built from TRBV19 and TRBJ1-2; 8 nucleotides align to TRBD1. The germline CDR1 and CDR2 sequences are LNHDA and SQIVND (reference sequence). Losses at the gene ends were 10 bases for V and 3 bases for J; bases not matched to a gene: 16. CDR3 length equals 16 residues. CDR3 in DNA: TGTGCCACCGCGGACAGGGTCTCAGGCTACTACTATGGCTACACCTTC. Its translation is CATADRVSGYYYGYTF.

In regard to this clone: Relative to the germline gene, one junction end is altered; a read error may explain this. This chain uses TRBV27 with TRBJ2-5; 9 nucleotides match TRBD2. This CDR3 has 14 amino acids. Germline V gives CDR1 MNHEY, CDR2 SMNVEV (reference sequence). CDR3 sequence: CASSLQGLAYPLDF. CDR3 DNA sequence: TGTGCCAGCAGTTTACAGGGACTAGCCTACCCCCTAGACTTC.

This chain joins TRBV21-1 and TRBJ1-5. TRBV21-1 is a pseudogene. The CDR3 loop spans 19 amino acids. CDR3 sequence reads: CASSKRFVAGEKSNQPQHF. Here the CDR3 DNA reads TGTGCCAGCAGCAAGAGATTCGTGGCAGGAGAAAAGAGCAATCAGCCCCAGCATTTT.

The DNA of the CDR3 is TGTGCCAGCAGCCCCGGGGGGGGTTCACCCCTCCACTTT. It codes for CASSPGGGSPLHF. This sequence joins TRBV7-9 and TRBJ1-6, with D possibly being TRBD1 (5 bases). CDR1 is SEHNR and CDR2 is FQNEAQ in the germline V gene (reference sequence). This CDR3 is 13 amino acids long. The V gene lost 5 bases and the J gene lost 9 bases, with 11 bases spanning the gap.

The chain has TRBV2 and TRBJ2-6; D possibly corresponds to TRBD2 (5 bases). Between the trimmed V and J ends, which lost 7 bases and 9 bases, there was a span of 19 bases. Germline CDR1 and CDR2: SNHLY and FYNNEI. This CDR3 region has 15 residues. The CDR3 nucleotides read TGTGCCAGCACCCCCGGTAGTAGGACTTTCAACGTCCTGACTTTC. Protein product: CASTPGSRTFNVLTF.

The chain recombines TRBV5-4 with TRBJ2-6; 9 positions agree with TRBD1. CDR3 length: 20 residues. The J segment lost 2 bases and the V segment lost 1 base, leaving 13 bases of the junction unmatched. The V gene's germline CDR1 is SGHNT and CDR2 YYREEE (reference sequence). The CDR3 nucleotides read TGTGCCAGCAGCTTGACAGGGGGCGCGGAAAGTTTCGCTGGGGCCAACGTCCTGACTTTC. It translates to CASSLTGGAESFAGANVLTF.

This clone was detected only once. This chain uses TRBV5-1 with TRBJ2-3; 16 bases align to TRBD2. This CDR3 has 21 amino acids. Trimming removed 0 bases from V and 2 bases from J; junction bases left unmatched: 12. In germline, CDR1 is SGHRS, CDR2 YFSETQ. The CDR3 nucleotides are TGCGCCAGCAGCTTGGAGATGGCTGGGACTAGCGGGGGGGCTGACACAGATACGCAGTATTTT. Its protein is CASSLEMAGTSGGADTDTQYF.